This entry describes one T cell receptor beta chain. The CDR3 totals 16 residues. TCRdb processed the 5' RACE reads anew with MiXCR; each CDR3 protein has one entry. The table shows 550,000 to 650,000 distinct CDR3 sequences, with 17% occurring only once. This entry comes from a study of T-cell memory formation after mild COVID-19. Study-level background: Largely, TCR clusters stayed within a single donor.

This TCR came from an adult woman who had mild COVID-19 (a few samples of this study predate the infection). Cell type and time point are not known. The gene calls are TRBV21-1 and TRBJ2-5. TRBV21-1 is termed a pseudogene. The sequenced sample consisted of PBMCs or a T cell subset sorted from them (not recorded which). The CDR3 nucleotides read TGTGCCAGCAGCAATTCGGTACGGGGAACCCAAGAGACCCAGTACTTC. It specifies CASSNSVRGTQETQYF.